The 21 T cell receptor beta chains below all came from one sample that was sequenced in a study of T cell responses to AZD1222 COVID-19 vaccine. Measured with immunoSEQ multiplex PCR; TCRdb has only the in-frame clones, and not every one. The sample includes about 160,000 clones, less than 95% of them seen just once. Sample: peripheral blood, taken on day 0 of AZD1222 vaccination. The receptors here all came from an adult in good health.

To note about this clone: The junction departs from the called germline gene at one end, perhaps through a read error. The V gene is TRBV5-4, the J gene TRBJ2-1; D is perhaps TRBD1 (6 bases). CDR1 and CDR2 (germline): SGHNT, YYREEE (reference sequence). The CDR3 consists of 13 residues. The chain's CDR3 is CASSSASQGNAVF. DNA for the CDR3: TGTGCCAGCAGCTCGGCATCACAGGGAAACGCGGTCTTC.

This chain joins TRBV10-3 and TRBJ1-2; no definite D call. Per germline, CDR1 ENHRY and CDR2 SYGVKD. The CDR3 length is 15 residues. V lost 0 bases and J lost 8, with 16 bases in between. Written as DNA, the CDR3 is TGTGCCATCAGTGAGTCGGGAGACTCTATCGTAGGCTACACCTTC. This codes for CAISESGDSIVGYTF.

V gene TRBV3-1 (or the pseudogene TRBV3-2) combines with J gene TRBJ2-5; D not certain. Germline V gene lookup returns CDR1 LGHDT and CDR2 YNNKEL (reference sequence). CDR3 length: 15 residues. With 4 bases removed from V and 2 bases from J, the gap between germline ends came to 14 bases. This chain's CDR3 is CASSPYITGQETQYF. The DNA of the CDR3 is TGTGCCAGCAGCCCATATATAACTGGACAAGAGACCCAGTACTTC.

V and J are TRBV27 and TRBJ2-2, with D possibly matching TRBD2 (6 bases). The CDR3 has 18 amino acids. The germline V gene encodes CDR1 MNHEY and CDR2 SMNVEV (reference sequence). The germline V and J ends were trimmed by 0 bases and 5 bases, with 19 bases remaining between them. This chain's CDR3 is CASSLSNPGLALTGELFF. The DNA of the CDR3 is TGTGCCAGCAGTTTATCGAACCCCGGTCTAGCGCTGACCGGGGAGCTGTTTTTT.

J is TRBJ1-1 and V is TRBV5-1; D possibly corresponds to TRBD1 (6 bases). The length of the CDR3 is 15 residues. Germline CDR1 SGHRS, CDR2 YFSETQ. The V and J ends lost 2 bases and 1 base respectively, with 12 bases between them. The CDR3 loop is CASSLQGSGNTEAFF. CDR3 coding DNA: TGCGCCAGCAGCTTACAGGGAAGTGGGAACACTGAAGCTTTCTTT.

The CDR3, as DNA: TGTGCCAGCAGCACACCTTCCGGGACTAGCGGACCCCAGACCGGGGAGCTGTTTTTT. Its translation: CASSTPSGTSGPQTGELFF. The chain has TRBV11-3 and TRBJ2-2; 11 bases are a match to TRBD2. The CDR3 covers 19 residues. CDR1 is SGHNT and CDR2 is YENEEA in the germline V gene. V dropped 5 bases and J dropped 5; count of bases not matched to a gene: 16.

The CDR3 region is CASSGLAGPYNEQFF. CDR3 in DNA: TGCGCCAGCAGCGGCCTAGCGGGACCATACAATGAGCAGTTCTTC. This chain links TRBV4-1 with TRBJ2-1; TRBD2 aligns across 9 bases. Germline values: CDR1 MGHRA, CDR2 YSYEKL. CDR3 length: 15 residues. V gave up 5 bases and J gave up 4 bases; unmatched junction bases: 6.

The chain uses TRBV6-4 and TRBJ2-5; TRBD1 agrees at 7 bases. There are 16 residues in the CDR3. In germline, CDR1 is MRHNA, CDR2 SNTAGT. Trimming took 3 bases from V and 2 from J; bases not matched to a gene: 9. CDR3 nucleotides: TGTGCCAGCAGTGAGTCTTTCGGGACAGAACAAGAGACCCAGTACTTC. This translates into CASSESFGTEQETQYF.

The rearrangement uses TRBV6-4 and TRBJ2-5; TRBD1 agrees at 10 bases. In germline, CDR1 is MRHNA, CDR2 SNTAGT. There are 20 residues in the CDR3. The V and J ends lost 4 bases and 4 bases, in that order; junction bases with no gene match: 21. CDR3 nucleotide sequence: TGTGCCAGCAGTGCCCGGAGGGGGGGGAAACCGGGACAGGGGACAGAGACCCAGTACTTC. It encodes CASSARRGGKPGQGTETQYF.

In this sample, this clone turned up once. The chain is built from TRBV21-1 and TRBJ1-2; the table's D call, TRBD1, was not checked against the DNA. TRBV21-1 is a pseudogene segment. The CDR3 runs 14 residues. The CDR3 DNA sequence: TGTGCCAGCAACAATCCGGGACAGGGAAATGGCTACACCTTC. Translation gives CASNNPGQGNGYTF.

The genes are TRBV7-9 and TRBJ2-3; TRBD2 is a possible D gene (6 bases). The CDR3 runs to 15 residues. Germline CDR1 and CDR2: SEHNR and FQNEAQ (reference sequence). Deletions cut 2 bases from V and 5 bases from J, with 14 bases between. CDR3 sequence reads: CASSLLSLGGDTQYF. As DNA, the CDR3 is TGTGCCAGCAGCTTACTTTCCCTGGGGGGAGATACGCAGTATTTT.

V gene TRBV3-1 (or the pseudogene TRBV3-2) combines with J gene TRBJ1-2; D ambiguous. CDR1 is LGHDT, CDR2 YNNKEL, per germline (reference sequence). With 1 base removed from V and 4 bases from J, the gap between germline ends came to 10 bases. This CDR3 is 14 amino acids long. CDR3 nucleotide sequence: TGTGCCAGCAGCCAAGTAAACAGACTCTATGGCTACACCTTC. Translated, it gives CASSQVNRLYGYTF.

The rearrangement links TRBV9 to TRBJ1-1; tentative D call: TRBD1 (6 bases). CDR3 length equals 13 residues. V was clipped by 3 bases and J by 5 bases, with 11 bases between them. The germline gives CDR1 SGDLS, CDR2 YYNGEE. The CDR3 protein is CASSERGGTEAFF. CDR3 nucleotide sequence: TGTGCCAGCAGCGAGAGGGGGGGAACTGAAGCTTTCTTT.

V usage is TRBV11-2 and J usage is TRBJ2-3; TRBD2 matches 10 bases. Germline assignment: CDR1 SGHAT and CDR2 FQNNGV. J was trimmed by 3 bases and V by 2 bases; bases with no gene match: 14. This CDR3 is built from 19 residues. CDR3 region: CASSLSPGGAGGPTDTQYF. The CDR3 DNA reads TGTGCCAGCAGCTTATCGCCGGGCGGAGCGGGGGGGCCTACAGATACGCAGTATTTT.

The chain is built from TRBV5-6 and TRBJ2-5; TRBD2 is a possible D gene (6 bases). CDR1 is SGHDT, CDR2 YYEEEE, per germline. V was trimmed by 2 bases and J by 5 bases, leaving 7 bases between them. This CDR3 is 12 amino acids long. For the CDR3, the DNA is TGTGCCAGCAGCTTTGGGGGGGAGACCCAGTACTTC. Protein: CASSFGGETQYF.

The V call is TRBV4-1, the J call TRBJ1-1; no definite D call. The CDR3 has 11 amino acids. Germline V CDR1 and CDR2: MGHRA, YSYEKL. CDR3 DNA sequence: TGCGCTTCCTCAGGTCCTTCTGAAGCTTTCTTT. Its translation is CASSGPSEAFF.

The rearrangement uses TRBV6-1 and TRBJ1-1; no clear D gene. The CDR3 is 12 residues long. CDR1 MNHNS and CDR2 SASEGT come from the germline V gene. Trimming took 1 base from V and 5 from J, leaving 5 bases between them. CDR3 residues: CASSEDWTEAFF. The DNA of the CDR3 is TGTGCCAGCAGTGAAGATTGGACTGAAGCTTTCTTT.

A single count supports this clone. This chain joins TRBV6-5 and TRBJ2-7; 7 bases fit TRBD1. Looked up from germline, CDR1 is MNHEY and CDR2 is SVGAGI. Trimming cost V 6 bases and J 6 bases; bases outside gene matches: 5. This CDR3 has 12 residues. The CDR3 reads CASRTRDSEQYV. In DNA, the CDR3 is TGTGCCAGCAGAACCCGGGACAGCGAGCAGTACGTC.

The chain joins TRBV9 to TRBJ2-3; 8 nucleotides match TRBD2. The length of the CDR3 is 15 residues. CDR1 is SGDLS, CDR2 YYNGEE, per germline. J gave up 7 bases and V 0 bases, and 7 bases lay outside the gene matches. The CDR3 sequence is CASSVAPGGRNTQYF. The DNA of the CDR3 is TGTGCCAGCAGCGTAGCACCGGGGGGGCGAAATACGCAGTATTTT.

This clone was seen only once. J is TRBJ2-7 and V is TRBV6-5, with 9 bases matching TRBD1. V was pared by 9 bases and J by 6 bases, with 12 bases of the junction left unmatched. The CDR3 totals 14 residues. Germline V gene lookup returns CDR1 MNHEY and CDR2 SVGAGI. The CDR3 region is CASQRDREVAEQYV. CDR3 sequence (DNA): TGTGCCAGTCAGCGGGACAGGGAAGTAGCCGAGCAGTACGTC.

The rearrangement joins TRBV25-1 to TRBJ2-1, with 7 bases matching TRBD2. The CDR3 spans 17 residues. After removal of 3 bases from V and 3 bases from J, the junction contained 11 bases not matched to a gene. Germline V gene sequence: CDR1 MGHDK, CDR2 SYGVNS. The CDR3: CASSDREREYSYNEQFF. The DNA for the CDR3 is TGTGCCAGCAGTGACCGTGAGCGGGAATATAGCTACAATGAGCAGTTCTTC.